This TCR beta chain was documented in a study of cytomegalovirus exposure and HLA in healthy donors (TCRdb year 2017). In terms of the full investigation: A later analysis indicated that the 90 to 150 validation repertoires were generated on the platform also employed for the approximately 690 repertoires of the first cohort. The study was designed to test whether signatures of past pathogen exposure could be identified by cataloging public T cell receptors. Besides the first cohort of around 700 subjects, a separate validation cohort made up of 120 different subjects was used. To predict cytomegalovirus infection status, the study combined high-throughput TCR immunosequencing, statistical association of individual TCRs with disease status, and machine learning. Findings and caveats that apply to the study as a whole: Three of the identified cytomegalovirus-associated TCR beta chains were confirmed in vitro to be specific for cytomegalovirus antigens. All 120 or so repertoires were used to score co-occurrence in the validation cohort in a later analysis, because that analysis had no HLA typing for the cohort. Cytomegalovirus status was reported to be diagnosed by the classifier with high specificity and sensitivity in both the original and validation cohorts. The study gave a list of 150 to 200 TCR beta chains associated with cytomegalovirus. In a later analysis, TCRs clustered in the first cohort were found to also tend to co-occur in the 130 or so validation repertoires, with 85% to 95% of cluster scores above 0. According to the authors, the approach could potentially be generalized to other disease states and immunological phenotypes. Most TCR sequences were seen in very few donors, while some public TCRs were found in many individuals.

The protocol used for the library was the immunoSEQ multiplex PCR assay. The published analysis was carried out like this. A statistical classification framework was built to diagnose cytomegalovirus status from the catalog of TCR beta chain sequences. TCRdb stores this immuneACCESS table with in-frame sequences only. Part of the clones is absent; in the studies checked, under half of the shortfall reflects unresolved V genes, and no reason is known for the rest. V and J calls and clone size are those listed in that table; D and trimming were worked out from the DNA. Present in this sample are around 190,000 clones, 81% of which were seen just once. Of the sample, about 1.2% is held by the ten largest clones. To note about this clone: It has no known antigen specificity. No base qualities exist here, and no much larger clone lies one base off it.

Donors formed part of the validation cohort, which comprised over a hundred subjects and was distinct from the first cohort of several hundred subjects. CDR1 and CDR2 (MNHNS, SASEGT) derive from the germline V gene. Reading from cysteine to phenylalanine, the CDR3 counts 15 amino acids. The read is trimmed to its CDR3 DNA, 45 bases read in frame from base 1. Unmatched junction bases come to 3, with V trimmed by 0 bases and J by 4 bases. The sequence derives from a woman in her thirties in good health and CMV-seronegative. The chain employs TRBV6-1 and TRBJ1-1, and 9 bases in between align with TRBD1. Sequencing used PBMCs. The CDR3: CASSEAGTGLTEAFF. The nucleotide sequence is TGTGCCAGCAGTGAAGCGGGGACAGGGCTCACTGAAGCTTTCTTT.